This T cell receptor beta chain was obtained from a study of blood T cell repertoires in COVID-19. Seattle patients were enrolled during active infection and followed longitudinally. The V gene's germline CDR1 is MNHEY and CDR2 SVGEGT. After removal of 6 bases from V and 2 bases from J, the junction contained 10 bases not matched to a gene. This CDR3 has 16 amino acids. Method: immunoSEQ multiplex PCR; TCRdb's copy keeps in-frame clones and lacks some. This sample has a few hundred thousand clones, with around 85% found just once. Sequenced: peripheral blood. This clonotype was obtained from a human donor with COVID-19, enrolled during active disease. The donor label of this sample is uncertain. The J gene is TRBJ1-5, the V gene TRBV6-2 or TRBV6-3, with TRBD1 identical over 7 bases. The CDR3 here is CASSGDRELGNQPQHF. The CDR3 DNA follows: TGTGCCAGCAGCGGCGACAGGGAGTTGGGCAATCAGCCCCAGCATTTT.